The 27 T cell receptor beta chains below were found in one sample sequenced in a study of T-cell memory formation after mild COVID-19. TCRdb analysed the 5' RACE reads with MiXCR anew, one entry per CDR3 protein. The data contain just under 550,000 distinct CDR3 sequences, about a fifth of them singletons. Sequenced: PBMCs or a T cell subset sorted from them (not recorded which). The receptors originated from an adult woman who had mild COVID-19 (a few samples of this study predate the infection). Cell type and time point are not known.

The chain links TRBV12-3 or TRBV12-4 to TRBJ1-5; tentatively, D is TRBD1 (6 bases). V was shortened by 6 bases and J by 3 bases, with 15 bases between the two germline ends. This CDR3 contains 15 residues. CDR3 nucleotide sequence: TGTGCCAGCAGATCCGGACAGATGCTCAATCAGCCCCAGCATTTT. The encoded protein is CASRSGQMLNQPQHF.

This clonotype was counted a few times. CDR3 sequence (DNA): TGTGCCAGCAGCTTAGCGGCGAATTATAACAATGAGCAGTTCTTC. This translates into CASSLAANYNNEQFF. This chain uses TRBV7-2 with TRBJ2-1; D call uncertain. The CDR3 spans 15 residues. The ends were cut back, 0 bases at V and 5 bases at J, with 11 bases in the middle. Looked up from germline, CDR1 is SGHTA and CDR2 is FQGNSA.

This clonotype was seen a handful of times. This sequence joins TRBV7-9 and TRBJ2-5; D is ambiguous. Germline CDR1 and CDR2: SEHNR and FQNEAQ (reference sequence). The CDR3 is 15 amino acids. V lost 5 bases and J lost 5, with 18 bases in between. The CDR3 loop is CASSPLGVFAETQYF. The CDR3 nucleotides are TGTGCCAGCAGCCCGCTTGGGGTCTTTGCGGAGACCCAGTACTTC.

V and J are TRBV6-6 and TRBJ2-1; maybe TRBD2 (6 bases). The CDR3 consists of 14 residues. V was cut by 4 bases and J by 2 bases, with 9 bases left in between. Germline V CDR1 and CDR2: MNHNY, SVGAGI (reference sequence). The CDR3 protein is CASSSRTTYNEQFF. CDR3 in DNA: TGTGCCAGCAGTTCGCGGACTACCTACAATGAGCAGTTCTTC.

In this sample, this clonotype turned up a few times. The V gene is TRBV7-8, the J gene TRBJ2-3; TRBD2 matches at 10 bases. With 3 bases clipped from V and 6 bases from J, the junction kept 3 bases outside the gene matches. The CDR3 has 14 residues. Germline assignment: CDR1 SGHVS and CDR2 FQNEAQ. CDR3 DNA sequence: TGTGCCAGCAGCTTCTCTAGCGGGAGCGATACGCAGTATTTT. Translated: CASSFSSGSDTQYF.

In this sample, this clonotype turned up a few times. The rearrangement links TRBV12-3 or TRBV12-4 to TRBJ2-3; D might be TRBD2 (5 bases). The CDR3 is 19 amino acids. The V and J ends lost 6 bases and 0 bases respectively, with 25 bases between them. As DNA, the CDR3 is TGTGCCAGCAGCCTCCGTCTAGCCCGTACCGGGTCTAGCACAGATACGCAGTATTTT. This translates into CASSLRLARTGSSTDTQYF.

CDR3 sequence reads: CASSLGSLAKNIQYF. The DNA of the CDR3 is TGTGCCAGCAGCTTGGGGAGTCTAGCCAAAAACATTCAGTACTTC. The chain recombines TRBV5-4 with TRBJ2-4; the D is unclear. The CDR3 runs to 15 residues. Trimming pared 0 bases from V and 0 bases from J, leaving 7 bases between. Germline V gene sequence: CDR1 SGHNT, CDR2 YYREEE (reference sequence).

The chain recombines TRBV29-1 with TRBJ2-7; D unclear. The CDR3 length is 13 residues. CDR1 and CDR2 from the germline V gene are SQVTM and ANQGSEA. V was clipped by 5 bases and J by 2 bases, with 13 bases between them. The CDR3 region is CSVWLKFAYEQYF. CDR3 DNA: TGCAGCGTTTGGCTGAAGTTTGCCTACGAGCAGTACTTC.

V is TRBV19 and J is TRBJ2-1; a possible D gene is TRBD1 (5 bases). CDR1 is LNHDA, CDR2 SQIVND, per germline (reference sequence). Trimming pared 8 bases from V and 0 bases from J, leaving 11 bases between. This CDR3 spans 14 amino acids. Written as DNA, the CDR3 is TGTGCCAGTCGACAGTGGAGCTCCTACAATGAGCAGTTCTTC. Translation: CASRQWSSYNEQFF.

This chain joins TRBV5-6 and TRBJ2-2, with 9 bases matching TRBD1. V was pared by 1 base and J by 9 bases, with 16 bases of the junction left unmatched. The CDR3 sequence is 18 residues long. Germline V gene lookup returns CDR1 SGHDT and CDR2 YYEEEE. This chain's CDR3 is CASSLRWPSTGGSRELFF. The CDR3, as DNA: TGTGCCAGCAGCTTGAGGTGGCCCTCCACAGGGGGCTCCCGGGAGCTGTTTTTT.

This clonotype was counted between two and nine times. The chain has TRBV4-2 and TRBJ2-1; D unclear. The CDR3 has 14 residues. Germline V gene data show CDR1 as LGHNA and CDR2 as YNFKEQ. V lost 6 bases and J 6 bases, leaving 15 bases between the germline ends. The CDR3 loop is CASSSGFDPNEQFF. The CDR3 DNA is TGTGCCAGCAGTTCCGGATTCGATCCCAATGAGCAGTTCTTC.

The rearrangement uses TRBV5-6 and TRBJ2-7; tentatively, D is TRBD1 (5 bases). Germline lookup yields CDR1 SGHDT and CDR2 YYEEEE. V lost 2 bases and J 2 bases, leaving 11 bases between the germline ends. There are 14 residues in the CDR3. The DNA for the CDR3 is TGTGCCAGCAGCTTACAGGAATACGCCTACGAGCAGTACTTC. Protein product: CASSLQEYAYEQYF.

This clonotype was seen a handful of times. DNA for the CDR3: TGCGCCAGCAGCCCTGGGTCGCAGCGCCCCTACGAGCAGTACTTC. Protein: CASSPGSQRPYEQYF. V is TRBV4-1 and J is TRBJ2-7, with no clear D. CDR1 MGHRA and CDR2 YSYEKL come from the germline V gene. This CDR3 comprises 15 residues. The V and J ends lost 4 bases and 2 bases respectively, with 15 bases between them.

This clonotype showed up just a few times. This sequence joins TRBV6-6 and TRBJ1-5; D gene ambiguous. The CDR3 has 14 residues. Germline CDR1 MNHNY, CDR2 SVGAGI (reference sequence). V dropped 2 bases and J dropped 0 bases, with 5 bases sitting between them. CDR3 in DNA: TGTGCCAGCAGTTACCCCCATAGCAATCAGCCCCAGCATTTT. It yields the protein CASSYPHSNQPQHF.

This clonotype was seen just once. The J gene is TRBJ2-6, the V gene TRBV14; D is possibly TRBD1 (6 bases). CDR3 size: 17 residues. Germline lookup yields CDR1 SGHDN and CDR2 FVKESK. V lost 1 base and J lost 0, with 10 bases in between. The CDR3 protein is CASSQGQVLSGANVLTF. CDR3 sequence (DNA): TGTGCCAGCAGCCAAGGACAGGTGCTCTCTGGGGCCAACGTCCTGACTTTC.

V is TRBV6-2 or TRBV6-3 and J is TRBJ2-3, with 11 bases matching TRBD2. V shed 3 bases, J shed 5 bases, and the junction held 13 bases outside the gene matches. Germline values: CDR1 MNHEY, CDR2 SVGEGT. The CDR3 sequence is 18 residues long. CDR3 protein: CASSYRVLVAGGRDTQYF. CDR3 DNA sequence: TGTGCCAGCAGTTATCGCGTCTTGGTAGCGGGGGGGCGAGATACGCAGTATTTT.

This clonotype was counted only a few times. The J gene is TRBJ1-1, the V gene TRBV7-9; D is possibly TRBD1 (6 bases). Trimming left V 6 bases short and J 4 bases short, with 18 bases between. CDR1 is SEHNR, CDR2 FQNEAQ, per germline (reference sequence). The CDR3 runs to 15 residues. In nucleotides, the CDR3 is TGTGCCAGCAGTCGACCCGAGACAGGAGGCACTGAAGCTTTCTTT. Protein: CASSRPETGGTEAFF.

This clonotype appeared a few times. The CDR3 DNA follows: TGTGCCAGCAGCCAAGTTATGTCCGAAGAGCAGTACTTC. The encoded protein is CASSQVMSEEQYF. The chain links TRBV4-2 to TRBJ2-7, with D hard to call. The CDR3 loop spans 13 amino acids. V lost 1 base and J 7 bases, leaving 11 bases between the germline ends. Germline CDR1 is LGHNA and CDR2 is YNFKEQ.

This sequence joins TRBV6-2 or TRBV6-3 and TRBJ1-4; the D is unclear. Trimming cost V 4 bases and J 8 bases, with 14 bases left between them. The germline V gene has CDR1 MNHEY and CDR2 SVGEGT. The CDR3 contains 14 residues. The CDR3 protein is CASSSLDGIEKLFF. The CDR3 coding sequence is TGTGCCAGCAGTTCACTGGACGGTATAGAAAAACTGTTTTTT.

The chain recombines TRBV28 with TRBJ2-7; D may be TRBD1 (6 bases). The CDR3 runs to 14 residues. V was clipped by 6 bases and J by 0 bases, with 12 bases between them. Germline-derived CDR1 and CDR2 are MDHEN and SYDVKM. For the CDR3, the DNA is TGTGCCAGCAGACGGGAAGGGGGCTCCTACGAGCAGTACTTC. It is translated as CASRREGGSYEQYF.

The chain has TRBV9 and TRBJ2-3; D not certain. This CDR3 has 15 residues. Trimming removed 0 bases from V and 4 bases from J, with 12 bases in between. Germline-derived CDR1 and CDR2 are SGDLS and YYNGEE. CDR3 coding DNA: TGTGCCAGCAGCGTAGGTAGGGTAGAGTCAGATACGCAGTATTTT. This encodes CASSVGRVESDTQYF.

V usage is TRBV12-3 or TRBV12-4 and J usage is TRBJ2-2; 7 positions agree with TRBD1. V trimming: 5 bases; J trimming: 0 bases; junction bases outside the gene matches: 6. The CDR3 runs to 16 residues. As DNA, the CDR3 is TGTGCCAGCAGTCTCGACAGGGTCGCGAACACCGGGGAGCTGTTTTTT. It specifies CASSLDRVANTGELFF.

This clonotype was counted at least ten times. The chain links TRBV24-1 to TRBJ2-2; 8 bases agree with TRBD1. The CDR3 is 16 residues long. With 4 bases clipped from V and 5 bases from J, the junction kept 8 bases outside the gene matches. Germline CDR1 and CDR2: KGHDR and SFDVKD. The CDR3 nucleotides read TGTGCCACCAGTGACCGAGACAGGGGAGAGACCGGGGAGCTGTTTTTT. Translated, it gives CATSDRDRGETGELFF.

This clonotype was recorded a few times. The chain is built from TRBV4-3 and TRBJ1-1; no firm D call. Per the germline V gene, CDR1 is LGHNA and CDR2 is YSLEER. The V end lost 3 bases, the J end lost 4 bases, and 15 bases lay between the germline ends. The CDR3 extends over 15 amino acids. CDR3 nucleotide sequence: TGCGCCAGCAGCCAGGGGTACGTAAGCTCCACTGAAGCTTTCTTT. Protein product: CASSQGYVSSTEAFF.

The gene calls are TRBV7-8 and TRBJ2-2; TRBD2 matches 7 bases. CDR1 is SGHVS, CDR2 FQNEAQ, per germline. V was pared by 0 bases and J by 6 bases, with 10 bases of the junction left unmatched. The CDR3 contains 17 residues. The CDR3, as DNA: TGTGCCAGCAGCTTAGCGGGAGCGGGGATACCTTCCGGGGAGCTGTTTTTT. Translated, it gives CASSLAGAGIPSGELFF.

This clonotype was recorded a few times. The DNA for the CDR3 is TGCAGCGCGTGGGGGGATTCTAATGAAAAACTGTTTTTT. It yields the protein CSAWGDSNEKLFF. V and J are TRBV20-1 and TRBJ1-4; weak D call: TRBD1 (5 bases). Germline V CDR1 and CDR2: DFQATT, SNEGSKA (reference sequence). This CDR3 spans 13 amino acids.

This clonotype was detected only a few times. The genes are TRBV23-1 and TRBJ2-2, with 9 bases that match TRBD1. TRBV23-1 is assigned to the ORF class and has an uncertain function. The junction had 2 bases not matched to a gene; V was cut back by 7 bases and J by 5 bases. There are 13 residues in the CDR3. The CDR3: CASNRGRTGELFF. Here the CDR3 DNA reads TGCGCCAGCAACAGGGGGCGGACCGGGGAGCTGTTTTTT.